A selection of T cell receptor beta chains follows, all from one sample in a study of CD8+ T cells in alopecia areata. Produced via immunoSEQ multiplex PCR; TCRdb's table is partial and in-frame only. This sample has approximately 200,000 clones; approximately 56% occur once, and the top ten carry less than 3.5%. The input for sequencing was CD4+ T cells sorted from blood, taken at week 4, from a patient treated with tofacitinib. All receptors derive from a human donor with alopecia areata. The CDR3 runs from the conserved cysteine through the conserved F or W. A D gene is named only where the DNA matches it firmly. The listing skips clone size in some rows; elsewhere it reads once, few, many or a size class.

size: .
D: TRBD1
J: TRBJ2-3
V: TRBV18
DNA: TGTGCCAGCTCATCGGACAGGACAGATACGCAGTATTTT
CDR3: CASSSDRTDTQYF

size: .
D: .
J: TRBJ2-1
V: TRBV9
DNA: TGTGCCAGCAGCGTAGGGGCTAGCATGGATGAGCAGTTCTTC
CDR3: CASSVGASMDEQFF

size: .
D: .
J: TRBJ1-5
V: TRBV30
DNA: TGTGCCTGGAGTCCGCCAGGTAATCAGCCCCAGCATTTT
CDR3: CAWSPPGNQPQHF

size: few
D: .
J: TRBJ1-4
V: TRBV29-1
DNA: TGCAGCGTTGATCTCGCTTCGGGGTTAGCAACTAATGAAAAACTGTTTTTT
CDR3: CSVDLASGLATNEKLFF

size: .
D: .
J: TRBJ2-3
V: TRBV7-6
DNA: TGTGCCAGCAGACTGGACATTGCTAGCACAGATACGCAGTATTTT
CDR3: CASRLDIASTDTQYF

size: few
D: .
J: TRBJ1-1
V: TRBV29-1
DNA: TGCAGCGGGTGGGGCACTGAAGCTTTCTTT
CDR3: CSGWGTEAFF

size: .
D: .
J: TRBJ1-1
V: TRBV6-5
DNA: TGTGCCAGCAGTTACTCACGGGGCCCTGAAGCTTTCTTT
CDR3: CASSYSRGPEAFF

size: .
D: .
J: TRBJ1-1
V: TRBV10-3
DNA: TGTGCCATCAAAATGGATCTCATGAACACTGAAGCTTTCTTT
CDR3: CAIKMDLMNTEAFF

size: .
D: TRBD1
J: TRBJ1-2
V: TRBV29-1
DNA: TGCAGCGTTTGGGACAGCAACTATGGCTACACCTTC
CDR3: CSVWDSNYGYTF

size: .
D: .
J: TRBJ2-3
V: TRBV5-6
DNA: TGTGCCAGCAGCTCCTCCGTGAATACGCAGTATTTT
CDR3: CASSSSVNTQYF

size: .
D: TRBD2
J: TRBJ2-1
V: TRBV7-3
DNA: TGTGCCAGCGGTACTAGCGGGGTCTCCTACAATGAGCAGTTCTTC
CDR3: CASGTSGVSYNEQFF

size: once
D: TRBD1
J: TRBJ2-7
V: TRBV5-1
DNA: TGCGCCAGCACCCCGGACAGGGTCTCCTACGAGCAGTACTTC
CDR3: CASTPDRVSYEQYF

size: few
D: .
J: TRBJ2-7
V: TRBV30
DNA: TGTGCCTGGAGTTACAGGGCATCCTACGAGCAGTACTTC
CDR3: CAWSYRASYEQYF

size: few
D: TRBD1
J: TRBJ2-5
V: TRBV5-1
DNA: TGCGCCAGCAGCTCAAACACAGGGGGCGGAGAGACCCAGTACTTC
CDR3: CASSSNTGGGETQYF

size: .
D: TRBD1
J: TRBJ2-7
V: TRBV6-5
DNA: TGTGCCACCGGACAGGGGACCTACGAGCAGTACTTC
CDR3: CATGQGTYEQYF

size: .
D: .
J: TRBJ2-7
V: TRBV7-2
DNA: TGTGCCAGCAGCTTGTCGACGGACGAGCAGTACTTC
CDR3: CASSLSTDEQYF

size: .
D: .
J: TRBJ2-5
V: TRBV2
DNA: TGTGCCAGCAGTGCGGGGACACCAAGCTCGGAGACCCAGTACTTC
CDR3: CASSAGTPSSETQYF

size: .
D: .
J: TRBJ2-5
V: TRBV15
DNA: TGTGCCACGGGCAGACGGGGGACCCAGTACTTC
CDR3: CATGRRGTQYF

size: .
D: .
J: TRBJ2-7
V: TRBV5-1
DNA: TGCGCCAGCAGCCTGCCGGGGAGTGGATACGAGCAGTACTTC
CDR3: CASSLPGSGYEQYF

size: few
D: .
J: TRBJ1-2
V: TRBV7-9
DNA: TGTGCCAGCAGTCCGATATTAGCTAACTATGGCTACACCTTC
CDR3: CASSPILANYGYTF

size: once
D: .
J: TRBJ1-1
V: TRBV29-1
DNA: TGCAGCGTTGAAGCGGGTCGCCACACTGAAGCTTTCTTT
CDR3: CSVEAGRHTEAFF

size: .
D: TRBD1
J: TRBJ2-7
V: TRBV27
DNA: TGTGCCAGCCGACTATGGTCCGGGACAGCTACCTACGAGCAGTACTTC
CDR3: CASRLWSGTATYEQYF